This TCR beta chain was sequenced during a study of beta chain features in type 1 diabetes. A few counts support this clone. Isolated RNA was reverse transcribed in full, so expressed TCRB transcripts were sequenced. TCRdb's copy holds only in-frame clones and misses some; the assay was immunoSEQ multiplex PCR. Found here are 130,000 to 150,000 clones, 6.9% of them singletons; the top ten hold about 1.5%. The CDR3 consists of 13 residues. Germline assignment: CDR1 MDHEN and CDR2 SYDVKM. With V trimmed by 10 bases and J by 0 bases, 6 bases remained unmatched. V is TRBV28 and J is TRBJ2-7; 7 nucleotides match TRBD2. This sequence originates from a woman younger than 45 in good health. The sequenced sample was central memory CD4+ T cells from blood. CDR3 coding DNA: TGTGCCACCGCGGGGGAGGGCTCCTACGAGCAGTACTTC. Translation gives CATAGEGSYEQYF.